This T cell receptor (beta chain) was sequenced during a study of blood T cells in healthy people across ages. Study-level findings and limits: CMV infection status of these donors was not known.

The CDR3 length is 15 residues. V was shortened by 5 bases and J by 6 bases, with 17 bases between the two germline ends. The V gene's germline CDR1 is LGHNA and CDR2 YNFKEQ. Remarks on this clonotype: Its antigen is not known.

Then a second PCR, running about 6 to 12 cycles, was carried out with a sample-barcoded 5' primer and a J-beta primer mix. TCRdb processed the 5' RACE reads anew with MiXCR; each CDR3 protein has one entry. The sample yields over 1.5 million distinct CDR3 sequences, approximately 50% seen once. For every donor, a draw yielded roughly 9.3 milliliters of peripheral blood. The receptor was derived from a woman in her thirties or forties in good health. Specimen: blood. The gene calls are TRBV4-2 and TRBJ2-1; possibly TRBD1 for D (6 bases). CDR3 sequence reads: CASSWTVLASNEQFF. In DNA form, the CDR3 reads TGTGCCAGCAGCTGGACAGTCCTAGCATCCAATGAGCAGTTCTTC.